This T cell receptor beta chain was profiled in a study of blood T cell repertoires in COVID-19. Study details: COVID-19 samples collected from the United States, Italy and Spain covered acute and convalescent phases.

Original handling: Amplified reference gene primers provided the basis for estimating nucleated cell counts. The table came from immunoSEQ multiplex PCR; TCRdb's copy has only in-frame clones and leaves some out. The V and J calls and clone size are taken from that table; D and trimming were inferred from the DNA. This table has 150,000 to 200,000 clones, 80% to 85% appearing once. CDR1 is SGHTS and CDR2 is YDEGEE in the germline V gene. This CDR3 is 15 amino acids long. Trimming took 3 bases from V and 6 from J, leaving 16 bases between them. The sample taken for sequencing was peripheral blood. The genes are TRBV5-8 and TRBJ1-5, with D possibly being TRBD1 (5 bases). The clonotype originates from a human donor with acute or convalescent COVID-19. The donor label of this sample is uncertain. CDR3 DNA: TGTGCCAGCAGCTCAACCCCAGGGCAGGGTCAGCCCCAGCATTTT. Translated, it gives CASSSTPGQGQPQHF.